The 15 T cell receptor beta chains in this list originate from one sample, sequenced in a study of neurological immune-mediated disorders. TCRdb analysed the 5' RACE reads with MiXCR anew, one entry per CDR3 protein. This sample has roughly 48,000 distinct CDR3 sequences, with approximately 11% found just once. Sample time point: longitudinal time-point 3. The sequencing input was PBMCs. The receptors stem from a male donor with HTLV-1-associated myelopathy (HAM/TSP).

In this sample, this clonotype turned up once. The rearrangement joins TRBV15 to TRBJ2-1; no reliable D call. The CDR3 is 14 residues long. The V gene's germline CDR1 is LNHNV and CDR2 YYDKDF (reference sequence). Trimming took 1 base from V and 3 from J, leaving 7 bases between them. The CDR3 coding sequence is TGTGCCACCAGCAGAGTAGACGGCTACAATGAGCAGTTCTTC. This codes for CATSRVDGYNEQFF.

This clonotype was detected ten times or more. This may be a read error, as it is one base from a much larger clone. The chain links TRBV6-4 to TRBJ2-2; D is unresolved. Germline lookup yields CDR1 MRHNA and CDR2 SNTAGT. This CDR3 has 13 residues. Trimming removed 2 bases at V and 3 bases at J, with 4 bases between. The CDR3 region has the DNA TGTGCCAGCAGTGACGGGGACACCGGGGAGCTGTTTTTT. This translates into CASSDGDTGELFF.

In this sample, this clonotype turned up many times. The DNA for the CDR3 is TGTGCCAGCAGTTTATTGGGACAGGGTTACGAGCAGTACTTC. Its translation is CASSLLGQGYEQYF. The V gene is TRBV28, the J gene TRBJ2-7; 9 bases line up with TRBD1. CDR1 is MDHEN, CDR2 SYDVKM, per germline. The CDR3 contains 14 residues. Trimming removed 1 base from V and 4 bases from J; junction bases left unmatched: 2. The full variable domain, with the rest looked up from reference TRBV28 and TRBJ2-7, is DVKVTQSSRYLVKRTGEKVFLECVQDMDHENMFWYRQDPGLGLRLIYFSYDVKMKEKGDIPEGYSVSREKKERFSLILESASTNQTSMYLCASSLLGQGYEQYFGPGTRLTVT.

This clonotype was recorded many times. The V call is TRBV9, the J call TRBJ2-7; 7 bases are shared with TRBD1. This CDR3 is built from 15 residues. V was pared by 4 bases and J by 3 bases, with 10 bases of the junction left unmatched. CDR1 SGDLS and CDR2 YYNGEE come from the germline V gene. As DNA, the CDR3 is TGTGCCAGCAGCCCAAGTCCGGCAGGGGGCTACGAGCAGTACTTC. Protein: CASSPSPAGGYEQYF.

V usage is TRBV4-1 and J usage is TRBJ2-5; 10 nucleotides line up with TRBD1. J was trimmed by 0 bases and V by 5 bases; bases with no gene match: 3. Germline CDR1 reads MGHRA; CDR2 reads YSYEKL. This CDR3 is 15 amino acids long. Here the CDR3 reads CASSKDRGYQETQYF. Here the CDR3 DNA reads TGCGCCAGCAGCAAGGACAGGGGGTACCAAGAGACCCAGTACTTC.

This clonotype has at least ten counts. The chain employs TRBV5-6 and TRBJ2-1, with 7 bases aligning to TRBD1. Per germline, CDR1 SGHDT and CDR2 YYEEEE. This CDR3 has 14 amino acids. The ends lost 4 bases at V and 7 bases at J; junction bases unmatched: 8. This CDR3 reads CASSIGTAKNEQFF. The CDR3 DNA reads TGTGCCAGCAGCATAGGGACAGCTAAGAATGAGCAGTTCTTC.

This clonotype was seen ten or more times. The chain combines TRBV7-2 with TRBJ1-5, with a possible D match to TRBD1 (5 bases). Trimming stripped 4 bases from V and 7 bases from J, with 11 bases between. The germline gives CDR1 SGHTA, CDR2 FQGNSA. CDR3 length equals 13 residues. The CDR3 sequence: CASSSPGFQPQHF. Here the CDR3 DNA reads TGTGCCAGCAGCTCCCCAGGGTTCCAGCCCCAGCATTTT. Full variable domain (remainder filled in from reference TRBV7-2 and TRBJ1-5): GAGVSQSPSNKVTEKGKDVELRCDPISGHTALYWYRQSLGQGLEFLIYFQGNSAPDKSGLPSDRFSAERTGGSVSTLTIQRTQQEDSAVYLCASSSPGFQPQHFGDGTRLSIL.

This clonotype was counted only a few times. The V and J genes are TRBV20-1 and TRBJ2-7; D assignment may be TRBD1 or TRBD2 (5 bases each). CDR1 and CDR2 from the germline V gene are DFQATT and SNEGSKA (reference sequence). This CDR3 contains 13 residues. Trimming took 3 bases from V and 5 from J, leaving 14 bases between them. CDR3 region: CSARGRESHEQYF. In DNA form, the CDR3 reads TGCAGTGCTAGGGGCAGGGAGTCCCACGAGCAGTACTTC.

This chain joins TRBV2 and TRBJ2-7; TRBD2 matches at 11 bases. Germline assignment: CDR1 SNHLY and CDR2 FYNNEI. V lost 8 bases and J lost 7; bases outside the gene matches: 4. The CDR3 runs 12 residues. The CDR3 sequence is CASGGLAGEQYF. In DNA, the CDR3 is TGTGCCAGCGGAGGACTAGCGGGTGAGCAGTACTTC.

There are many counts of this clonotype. The CDR3 reads CASTWTGDTEAFF. In DNA form, the CDR3 reads TGTGCCAGCACCTGGACAGGGGACACTGAAGCTTTCTTT. The V gene is TRBV7-9, the J gene TRBJ1-1; 9 bases map to TRBD1. The CDR3 extends over 13 amino acids. V lost 7 bases and J lost 3; bases outside the gene matches: 3. Germline values: CDR1 SEHNR, CDR2 FQNEAQ (reference sequence).

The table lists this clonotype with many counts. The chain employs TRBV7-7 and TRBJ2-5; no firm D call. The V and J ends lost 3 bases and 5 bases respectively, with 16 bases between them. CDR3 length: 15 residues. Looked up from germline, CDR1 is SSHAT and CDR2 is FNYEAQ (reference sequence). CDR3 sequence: CASSFDKGPMETQYF. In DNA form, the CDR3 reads TGTGCCAGCAGCTTCGATAAAGGGCCAATGGAGACCCAGTACTTC.

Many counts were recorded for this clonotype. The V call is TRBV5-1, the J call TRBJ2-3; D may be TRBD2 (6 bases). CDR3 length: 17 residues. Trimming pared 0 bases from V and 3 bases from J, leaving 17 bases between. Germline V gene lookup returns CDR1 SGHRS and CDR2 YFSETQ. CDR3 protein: CASSLVQGGLPTDTQYF. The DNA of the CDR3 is TGCGCCAGCAGCTTGGTTCAGGGAGGCCTCCCGACAGATACGCAGTATTTT.

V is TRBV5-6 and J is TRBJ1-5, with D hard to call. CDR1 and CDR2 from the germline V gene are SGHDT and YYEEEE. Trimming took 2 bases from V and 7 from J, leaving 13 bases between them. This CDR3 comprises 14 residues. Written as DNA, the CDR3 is TGTGCCAGCAGCTTTCGGACCCTGGGACAGCCCCAGCATTTT. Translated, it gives CASSFRTLGQPQHF. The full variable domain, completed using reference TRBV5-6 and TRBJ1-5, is DAGVTQSPTHLIKTRGQQVTLRCSPKSGHDTVSWYQQALGQGPQFIFQYYEEEERQRGNFPDRFSGHQFPNYSSELNVNALLLGDSALYLCASSFRTLGQPQHFGDGTRLSIL.

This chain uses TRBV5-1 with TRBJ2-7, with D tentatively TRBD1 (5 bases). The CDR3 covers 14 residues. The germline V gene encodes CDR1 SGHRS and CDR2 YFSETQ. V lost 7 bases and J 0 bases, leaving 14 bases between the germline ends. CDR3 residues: CASFEQGSSYEQYF. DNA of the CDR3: TGCGCCAGCTTCGAGCAGGGCAGCTCCTACGAGCAGTACTTC.

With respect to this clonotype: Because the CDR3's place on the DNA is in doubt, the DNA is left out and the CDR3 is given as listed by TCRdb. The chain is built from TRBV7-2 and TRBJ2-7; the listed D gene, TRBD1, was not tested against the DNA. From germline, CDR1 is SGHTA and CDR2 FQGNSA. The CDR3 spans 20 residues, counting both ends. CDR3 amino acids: CASSFYICSALGQVSSEQYF.